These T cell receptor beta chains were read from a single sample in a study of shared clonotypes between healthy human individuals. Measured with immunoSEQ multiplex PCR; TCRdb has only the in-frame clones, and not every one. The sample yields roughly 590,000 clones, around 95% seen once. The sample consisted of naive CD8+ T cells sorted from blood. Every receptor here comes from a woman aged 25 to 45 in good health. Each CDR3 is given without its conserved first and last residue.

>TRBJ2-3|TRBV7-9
ASNQDIPDTQY
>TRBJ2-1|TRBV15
ATSRDRLNEQF
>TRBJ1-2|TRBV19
ASSPGTAGYGYT
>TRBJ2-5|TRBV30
AWSVLERYSYETQY
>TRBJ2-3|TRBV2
ASTLTSRGPDTQY
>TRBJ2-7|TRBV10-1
ASSEIPLYSGGYYEQY
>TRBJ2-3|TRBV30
AWSPAQLADTQY
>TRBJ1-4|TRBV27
ASSPYRATNEKLF
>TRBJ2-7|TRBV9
ASSNSPSGTTSYEQY
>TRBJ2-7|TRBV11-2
ASSLEDQREGSYEQY
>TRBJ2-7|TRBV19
ASSIAPGPYEQY
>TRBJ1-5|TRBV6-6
ASMGEGISNQPQH
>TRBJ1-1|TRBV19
ASSYRPGTEAF
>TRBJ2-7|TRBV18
ASSPVASITYEQY
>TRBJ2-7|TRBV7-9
ASSLRAYEQY
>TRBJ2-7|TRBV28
ASSLRRSSYEQY